This entry is about one T cell receptor (beta chain). What it binds is unknown. Amplification used 60 Vbeta primers and 13 Jbeta primers. Using immunoSEQ multiplex PCR, the repertoire was profiled, and TCRdb retains in-frame clones only, with some absent. Here the sample spans about 180,000 clones, approximately 88% being singletons. The sample is drawn from a study of cytomegalovirus exposure and HLA in healthy donors. V lost 3 bases to trimming and J lost 4 bases; unmatched junction nucleotides: 5. The CDR3 is made up of 16 amino acids. Germline-derived CDR1 and CDR2 are WNHNN and SYGVQD (reference sequence). Points from the study as a whole: In a later analysis, several top co-occurrence clusters appeared linked to parvovirus B19, influenza, CMV and Epstein-Barr virus. In a later analysis, CMV-associated beta chains were mostly HLA-associated, it appeared. There were some V segments, including TRBV6-2 and TRBV6-3, excluded as indistinguishable.

The sequence was obtained from a boy between 2 and 10 years old in good health and CMV-seronegative. Source material: PBMCs. The V call is TRBV10-1, the J call TRBJ2-3; TRBD2 agrees at 12 bases. The chain's CDR3 is CASSDWGLAGADTQYF. DNA for the CDR3: TGCGCCAGCAGTGACTGGGGACTAGCGGGCGCAGATACGCAGTATTTT.